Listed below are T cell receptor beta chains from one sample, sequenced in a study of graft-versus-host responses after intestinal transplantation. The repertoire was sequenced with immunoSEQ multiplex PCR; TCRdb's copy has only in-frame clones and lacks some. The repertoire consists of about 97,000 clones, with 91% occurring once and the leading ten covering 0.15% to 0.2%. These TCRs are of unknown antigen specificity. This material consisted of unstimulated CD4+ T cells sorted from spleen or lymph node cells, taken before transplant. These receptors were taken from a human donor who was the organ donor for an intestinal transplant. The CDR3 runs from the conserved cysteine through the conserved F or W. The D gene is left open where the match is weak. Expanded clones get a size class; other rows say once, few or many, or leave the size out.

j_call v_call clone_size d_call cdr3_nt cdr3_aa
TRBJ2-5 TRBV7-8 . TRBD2 TGTGCCAGCAGCCCCAATCGGGCCCCAGCGGGGGCGAAAGAGACCCAGTACTTC CASSPNRAPAGAKETQYF
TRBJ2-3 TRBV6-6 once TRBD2 TGTGCCAGCAGTTTCACTAGCGGGGGGGCGACAGATACGCAGTATTTT CASSFTSGGATDTQYF
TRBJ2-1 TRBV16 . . TGTGCCAGCAGCCAACGGGGATCCAATGAGCAGTTCTTC CASSQRGSNEQFF
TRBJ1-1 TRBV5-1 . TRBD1 TGCGCCAGCAGCTTACAGGGGGCGACTGAAGCTTTCTTT CASSLQGATEAFF
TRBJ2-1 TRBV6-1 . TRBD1 TGTGCCAGCAGTTCTGACAGGGGTGGTTACAATGAGCAGTTCTTC CASSSDRGGYNEQFF
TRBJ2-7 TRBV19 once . TGTGCCAGTAGAAGAGGCCACGAGCAGTACTTC CASRRGHEQYF
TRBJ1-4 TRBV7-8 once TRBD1 TGTGCCAGCAGCATAGCCGGGACAGGTAGTGAAAAACTGTTTTTT CASSIAGTGSEKLFF
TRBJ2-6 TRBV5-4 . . TGTGCCAGCAGCTTGTTGGTCGCGGGGGCCAACGTCCTGACTTTC CASSLLVAGANVLTF
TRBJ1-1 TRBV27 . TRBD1 TGTGCCAGCAGTCCCCTCGGGACAGGGAACACTGAAGCTTTCTTT CASSPLGTGNTEAFF
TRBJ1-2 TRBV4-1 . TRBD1 TGCGCCAGCAGCCAGCCGGGACAGGGGCGATCTAACTATGGCTACACCTTC CASSQPGQGRSNYGYTF
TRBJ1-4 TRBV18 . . TGTGCCAGCTCACCACGGGGGCATGGTGAAAAACTGTTTTTT CASSPRGHGEKLFF
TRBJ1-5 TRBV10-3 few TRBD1 TGTGCCATCAGTGATCAACAGGGGGTGGACAATCAGCCCCAGCATTTT CAISDQQGVDNQPQHF
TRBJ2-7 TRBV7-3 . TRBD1 TGTGCCAGCAGCGTAGGGACAGGCGGCTACGAGCAGTACTTC CASSVGTGGYEQYF
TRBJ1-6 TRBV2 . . TGTGCCAGCAGGCGGGGAAGTATCCATAATTCACCCCTCCACTTT CASRRGSIHNSPLHF
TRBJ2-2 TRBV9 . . TGTGCCAGCAGCACTAGCTACACCGGGGAGCTGTTTTTT CASSTSYTGELFF
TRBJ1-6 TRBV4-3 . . TGCGCCAGCAGCCAAACCACCGGGGGGTTCGATAATTCACCCCTCCACTTT CASSQTTGGFDNSPLHF
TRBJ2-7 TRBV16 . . TGTGCCAGCAGCCAGTCGGGATTGGGGGGCTCCTACGAGCAGTACTTC CASSQSGLGGSYEQYF
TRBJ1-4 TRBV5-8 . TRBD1 TGTGCCAGCAGCTTAGGGGGCGCGAATGAAAAACTGTTTTTT CASSLGGANEKLFF
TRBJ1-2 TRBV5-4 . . TGTGCCAGCAGCCAAGATCAGGGGAACAGTGGCTACACCTTC CASSQDQGNSGYTF
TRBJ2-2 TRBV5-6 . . TGTGCCAGCAGCTTTCAGTGGCTTCGCACCGGGGAGCTGTTTTTT CASSFQWLRTGELFF
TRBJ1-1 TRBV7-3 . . TGTGCCAGCAGCCCTCAGGGTGGAACTGAAGCTTTCTTT CASSPQGGTEAFF
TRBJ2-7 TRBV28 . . TGTGCCACCAAACGGGGGGAGCAGTACTTC CATKRGEQYF
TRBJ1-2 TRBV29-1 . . TGCAGCGTTCCACGGGGGGCCTATGGCTACACCTTC CSVPRGAYGYTF
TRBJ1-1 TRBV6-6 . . TGTGCCAGCCTTCCGACCATGGGGAGCACTGAAGCTTTCTTT CASLPTMGSTEAFF